The rows below give T cell receptor beta chains drawn from one sample of a study of cytomegalovirus exposure and HLA in healthy donors. Clones were read by immunoSEQ multiplex PCR, and TCRdb kept only the in-frame ones, dropping some. There are approximately 170,000 clones in the sample; 80% to 85% occur only once, and roughly 2% lies in the top ten. The material sequenced was PBMCs. Receptors originate from a human donor in good health. CDR3s include the opening cysteine and the closing phenylalanine or tryptophan. Each record gives: D gene, clone size, J gene, V gene, CDR3 protein, CDR3 DNA. The D gene is left open where the match is weak. The size field is filled for only some rows; it gives once, few, many or a size class.

NA	NA	TRBJ2-3	TRBV5-4	CASIVRLVHADTQCF	TGTGCCAGCATCGTTCGACTAGTACATGCAGATACGCAGTGTTTT
TRBD1	NA	TRBJ1-5	TRBV7-2	CASSKSRGRVNQPQHF	TGTGCCAGCAGCAAAAGCAGGGGGCGCGTAAATCAGCCCCAGCATTTT
TRBD1	NA	TRBJ1-3	TRBV7-2	CASSPTGAGGNTIYF	TGTGCCAGCAGCCCGACAGGGGCGGGCGGAAACACCATATATTTT
TRBD1	few	TRBJ1-1	TRBV6-5	CASILTGGKGEAFF	TGTGCCAGCATCCTCACAGGGGGAAAGGGGGAAGCTTTCTTT
NA	NA	TRBJ1-4	TRBV11-2	CASSLGSGRTEKLFF	TGTGCCAGCAGCTTAGGATCGGGAAGGACCGAAAAACTGTTTTTT
NA	NA	TRBJ1-1	TRBV5-1	CASSLVQGDTEAFF	TGCGCCAGCAGCTTGGTCCAGGGTGACACTGAAGCTTTCTTT
NA	NA	TRBJ2-5	TRBV9	CASSVGWGYSQETQYF	TGTGCCAGCAGCGTAGGGTGGGGCTACAGCCAAGAGACCCAGTACTTC
TRBD2	NA	TRBJ2-7	TRBV6-5	CASMSWAGELYEQYF	TGTGCCAGCATGTCTTGGGCGGGGGAGCTATACGAGCAGTACTTC
TRBD1	NA	TRBJ1-2	TRBV27	CASAPGQGSGYTF	TGTGCCAGCGCCCCGGGACAGGGAAGTGGCTACACCTTC
NA	NA	TRBJ1-2	TRBV27	CASSFGWTANGYTF	TGTGCCAGCAGCTTCGGTTGGACAGCGAACGGCTACACCTTC
TRBD1	NA	TRBJ2-3	TRBV6-1	CASSEGWGQPSDTQYF	TGTGCCAGCAGTGAAGGATGGGGACAGCCCTCAGATACGCAGTATTTT
TRBD1	NA	TRBJ2-5	TRBV6-1	CASSPGGQQETQYF	TGTGCCAGCAGTCCTGGGGGACAGCAAGAGACCCAGTACTTC
TRBD1	NA	TRBJ2-7	TRBV5-4	CASSLAQGAFYEQYF	TGTGCCAGCAGCTTGGCGCAGGGGGCGTTCTACGAGCAGTACTTC
TRBD1	NA	TRBJ2-7	TRBV7-2	CASSLVGQGPSEQYF	TGTGCCAGCAGCTTAGTGGGACAGGGCCCTTCCGAGCAGTACTTC
NA	NA	TRBJ2-7	TRBV7-9	CASSFGQGLNF	TGTGCCAGCAGCTTTGGGCAGGGCTTGAACTTC
TRBD1	NA	TRBJ1-1	TRBV6-1	CASNEQGAWTEAFF	TGTGCCAGCAACGAACAGGGGGCATGGACTGAAGCTTTCTTT
NA	once	TRBJ2-3	TRBV7-3	CASSLSGGSTDTQYF	TGTGCCAGCAGCTTATCCGGAGGTAGCACAGATACGCAGTATTTT
NA	NA	TRBJ2-2	TRBV6-1	CASRARGDTGELFF	TGTGCCAGCAGAGCCCGGGGAGACACCGGGGAGCTGTTTTTT
TRBD1	NA	TRBJ2-2	TRBV9	CASSVVPRTGVGTGELFF	TGTGCCAGCAGCGTAGTCCCCCGAACAGGGGTCGGCACCGGGGAGCTGTTTTTT
TRBD2	NA	TRBJ2-2	TRBV6-5	CASTKAGGDTGELFF	TGTGCCAGCACTAAGGCGGGGGGGGACACCGGGGAGCTGTTTTTT
NA	NA	TRBJ1-1	TRBV7-9	CASSFEVNTEAFF	TGTGCCAGCAGCTTTGAGGTGAACACTGAAGCTTTCTTT
NA	few	TRBJ1-1	TRBV6-6	CASRQATAYMNTEAFF	TGTGCCAGCAGACAAGCGACAGCGTACATGAACACTGAAGCTTTCTTT
NA	NA	TRBJ1-1	TRBV27	CASSPTGLNTEAFF	TGTGCCAGCAGCCCGACAGGCCTGAACACTGAAGCTTTCTTT
TRBD2	NA	TRBJ2-3	TRBV5-1	CASTLRGEGDTQYF	TGCGCCAGCACCCTGCGGGGGGAGGGAGATACGCAGTATTTT
NA	NA	TRBJ2-7	TRBV9	CASSPGTLTYEQYF	TGTGCCAGCAGCCCCGGGACACTCACCTACGAGCAGTACTTC
TRBD2	NA	TRBJ2-5	TRBV5-8	CASSLVLAGVETQYF	TGTGCCAGCAGCTTGGTTTTAGCGGGGGTAGAGACCCAGTACTTC
TRBD2	NA	TRBJ2-5	TRBV5-4	CASRTAGGQETQYF	TGTGCCAGCAGGACCGCGGGGGGTCAAGAGACCCAGTACTTC
TRBD1	NA	TRBJ1-1	TRBV19	CASSPDRGSGNTEAFF	TGTGCCAGTAGTCCGGACAGGGGCAGTGGGAACACTGAAGCTTTCTTT
NA	once	TRBJ1-2	TRBV29-1	CSVEEVQAIHGYTF	TGCAGCGTTGAAGAAGTACAGGCCATCCATGGCTACACCTTC
NA	few	TRBJ1-5	TRBV5-6	CASSLATSYQPQHF	TGTGCCAGCAGCTTGGCGACATCATATCAGCCCCAGCATTTT
TRBD1	NA	TRBJ1-6	TRBV2	CARRWGQGVSNSPLHF	TGTGCCAGACGATGGGGGCAGGGGGTGTCTAATTCACCCCTCCACTTT
NA	NA	TRBJ1-1	TRBV6-5	CASSSQTGRRTEAFF	TGTGCCAGCAGTTCCCAGACAGGAAGGAGGACTGAAGCTTTCTTT